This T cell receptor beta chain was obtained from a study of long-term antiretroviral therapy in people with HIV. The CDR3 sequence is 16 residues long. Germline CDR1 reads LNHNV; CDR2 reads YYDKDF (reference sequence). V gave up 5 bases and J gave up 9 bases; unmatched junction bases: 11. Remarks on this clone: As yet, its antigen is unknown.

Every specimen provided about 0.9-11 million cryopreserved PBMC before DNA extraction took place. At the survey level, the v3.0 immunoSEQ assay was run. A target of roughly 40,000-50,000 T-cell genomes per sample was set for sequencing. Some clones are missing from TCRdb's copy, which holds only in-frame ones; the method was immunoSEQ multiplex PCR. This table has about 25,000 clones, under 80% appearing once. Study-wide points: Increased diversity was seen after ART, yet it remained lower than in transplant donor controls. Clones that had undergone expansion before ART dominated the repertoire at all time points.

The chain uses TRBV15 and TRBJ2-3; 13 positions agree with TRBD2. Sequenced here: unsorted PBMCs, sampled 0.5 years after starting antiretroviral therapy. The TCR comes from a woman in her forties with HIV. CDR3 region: CATSAQGGLAGATQYF. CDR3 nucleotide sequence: TGTGCCACCAGCGCCCAAGGAGGACTAGCGGGGGCCACGCAGTATTTT.